This entry describes one T cell receptor (beta chain). Unmatched junction bases numbered 5, after V lost 6 bases and J lost 6 bases. The CDR3 runs 13 residues. The sample originates from a study of blood T cell repertoires in COVID-19. Study context: Spain, Italy and the United States supplied samples that represented acute and convalescent COVID-19. PBMCs, B-cell-depleted T cells, or T cells provided the cDNA or gDNA that made up the material.

Profiling relied on immunoSEQ multiplex PCR, and the TCRdb table lists in-frame clones only, not all of them. Of 350,000 to 400,000 clones listed, approximately 86% are singletons. The Seattle site enrolled patients during active infection and followed them longitudinally. This chain joins TRBV12-3 or TRBV12-4 and TRBJ1-2; TRBD1 aligns across 9 bases. The sequence was obtained from a woman aged 55 to 70 with COVID-19, enrolled during active disease. The sample consisted of peripheral blood. In DNA, the CDR3 is TGTGCCAGCAGACGGACAGGGGAGGATGGCTACACCTTC. Translation: CASRRTGEDGYTF.